Listed here is a single TCR beta chain. It lacks a known antigen. The input lacks base qualities; no much larger clone sits a single base away. Receptors were amplified or captured by the immunoSEQ multiplex PCR assay. RNA was extracted from all samples and reverse transcribed into cDNA as template for TCR sequencing. SuperScript III was used to make first-strand cDNA, primed with a 2:1 mix of oligo-dT and random hexamers. A synthetic immune receptor repertoire was used to gauge amplification bias, and whatever bias remained was removed computationally. Per the authors' processing: After raw reads were preprocessed to remove errors, the CDR3 was defined following IMGT conventions as running from the conserved cysteine to phenylalanine. Clonality was calculated as 1 minus Shannon entropy normalized by log2 of the number of productive unique TCRs. Whether scalp clones were CD4 or CD8 was inferred by matching scalp TCRbeta sequences against CD4 and CD8 repertoires sorted from blood. Imported from immuneACCESS, the table was reduced by TCRdb to in-frame sequences with V and J called. These copies leave out some clones; in studies compared against another copy, an unresolved V gene accounts for under half, and the cause of the remainder is not known. The DNA was the basis for D and trimming; V, J and clone size are from that table. The sample table holds over 150,000 clones, of which approximately 53% were seen once. The top ten constitute around 5% of the sample.

Including the terminal cysteine and phenylalanine, the CDR3 comprises 15 residues. Only the CDR3 DNA is retained, 45 bases long and in frame from the first base. The germline V gene (reference sequence) specifies MNHEY as CDR1 and SMNVEV as CDR2. V is trimmed back by 5 bases and J by 2 bases, and the junction contains 8 bases that no gene match accounts for. The data are from a study of CD8+ T cells in alopecia areata (dated by TCRdb to the late 2010s). Context from the whole study: To study T cell clonal expansion in alopecia areata, the researchers applied high-throughput TCRbeta sequencing to both the C3H/HeJ mouse model and human patients. In humans, TCRbeta sequencing was performed on scalp tissue and on sorted CD4+ and CD8+ peripheral blood T cells from healthy controls and from patients with patchy or totalis/universalis alopecia areata. Scalp clonality was compared across normal scalp (n=4), patchy alopecia areata scalp (n=8), and alopecia totalis/universalis scalp (n=8). RNA came from the PAXgene miRNA kit for fixed scalp, the miRNeasy kit for PBMCs, and the RNeasy kit for mouse skin. immunoSEQ multiplex PCR using 35 Vbeta forward primers and 13 Jbeta reverse primers was used to amplify TCRbeta CDR3 regions.

Results and caveats for the whole study, not just this receptor: Shared TCR sequences between patients were less evident than in mice, which may be partly attributable to HLA diversity in the patient population. Resident alphabeta T cells in normal human skin are also sequenced, complicating scalp TCR repertoire analysis, unlike mouse skin dominated by gammadelta T cells. Compared with normal scalp, lesional scalp, particularly in alopecia totalis/universalis, had higher clonality and more expanded CD8+ clones, which suggests antigenic drive.

After PBMCs were isolated by density centrifugation and stained for CD3, CD4 and CD8, a FACSAria was used to sort CD4+ and CD8+ T cells. Scalp biopsies and blood samples were provided by unaffected controls. In this chain, TRBV27 is recombined with TRBJ1-1; TRBD1 agrees with 7 junctional bases. The sequencing input was CD8+ T cells sorted from blood. This clonotype was sampled from a human donor in good health. The base sequence is TGTGCCAGCAGTGCGTCAGGGGGGAGAAACACTGAAGCTTTCTTT. It specifies CASSASGGRNTEAFF.